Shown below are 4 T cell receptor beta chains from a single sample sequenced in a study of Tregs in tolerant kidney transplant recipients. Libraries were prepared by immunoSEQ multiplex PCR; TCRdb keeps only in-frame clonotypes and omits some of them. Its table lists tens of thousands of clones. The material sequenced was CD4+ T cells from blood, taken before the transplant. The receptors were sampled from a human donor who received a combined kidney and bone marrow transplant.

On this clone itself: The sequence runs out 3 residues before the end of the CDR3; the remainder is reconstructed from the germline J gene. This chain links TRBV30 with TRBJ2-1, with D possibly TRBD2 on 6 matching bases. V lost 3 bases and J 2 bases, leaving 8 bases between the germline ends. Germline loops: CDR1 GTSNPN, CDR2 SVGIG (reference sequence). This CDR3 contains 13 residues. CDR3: CAWRGGTYNEQFF. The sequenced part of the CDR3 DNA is TGTGCCTGGAGGGGGGGAACCTACAATGAG.

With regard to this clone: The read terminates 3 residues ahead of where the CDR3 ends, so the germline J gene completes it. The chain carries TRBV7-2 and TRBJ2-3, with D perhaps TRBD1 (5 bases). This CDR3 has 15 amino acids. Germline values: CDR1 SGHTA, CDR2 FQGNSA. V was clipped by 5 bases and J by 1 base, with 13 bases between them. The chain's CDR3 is CASSPDSLGTDTQYF. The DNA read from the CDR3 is TGTGCCAGCAGCCCAGACAGTCTTGGCACAGATACG.

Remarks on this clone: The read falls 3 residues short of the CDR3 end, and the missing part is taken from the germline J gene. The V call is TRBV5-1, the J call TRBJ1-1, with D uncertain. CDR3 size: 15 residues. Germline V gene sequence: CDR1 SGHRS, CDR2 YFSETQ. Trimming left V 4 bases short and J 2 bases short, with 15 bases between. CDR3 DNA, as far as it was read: TGCGCCAGCAGCCCATACTCGGGTCCCAACACTGAA. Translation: CASSPYSGPNTE. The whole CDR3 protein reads CASSPYSGPNTEAFF.

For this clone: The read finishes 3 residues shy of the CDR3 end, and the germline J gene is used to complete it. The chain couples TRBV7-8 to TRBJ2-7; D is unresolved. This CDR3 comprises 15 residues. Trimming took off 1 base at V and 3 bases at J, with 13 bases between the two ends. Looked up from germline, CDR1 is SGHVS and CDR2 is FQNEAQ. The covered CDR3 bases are TGTGCCAGCAGCTTAGTGTTTGGAACTATCTACGAG. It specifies CASSLVFGTIYE. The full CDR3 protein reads CASSLVFGTIYEQYF.